The rows below give T cell receptor beta chains drawn from one sample of a study of shared clonotypes between healthy human individuals. Data came from immunoSEQ multiplex PCR; TCRdb stores just in-frame clones and leaves some out. Among about 2.1 million clones, roughly 91% were seen once, and the ten largest hold 1.5% to 2%. Sequencing used naive CD8+ T cells from PBMCs. Receptors were obtained from a man aged 18 to 30 in good health. Some clones in this sample may be carry-over from other donors' samples. Both conserved end residues are part of each CDR3. Each record gives: D gene, J gene, V gene, clone size, CDR3 protein, CDR3 DNA. A D gene is named only where the DNA matches it firmly. Some rows have no size entry. The others give once, few or many, or a class for an expanded clone.

TRBD1,TRBJ1-2,TRBV15,NA,CATSRRPLQGNWNYGYTF,TGTGCCACCAGCAGACGACCGTTACAGGGGAATTGGAACTATGGCTACACCTTC
NA,TRBJ1-1,TRBV7-6,NA,CASSPGTENTEAFF,TGTGCCAGCAGCCCCGGGACGGAGAACACTGAAGCTTTCTTT
TRBD2,TRBJ2-7,TRBV28,NA,CASSLNPGLADYEQYF,TGTGCCAGCAGTCTCAACCCGGGACTAGCGGATTACGAGCAGTACTTC
NA,TRBJ1-2,TRBV2,NA,CASSERWDNYGYTF,TGTGCCAGCAGTGAGCGGTGGGATAACTATGGCTACACCTTC
NA,TRBJ1-2,TRBV7-9,few,CASSLTPGEAYTF,TGTGCCAGCAGTTTGACCCCCGGGGAAGCCTACACCTTC
TRBD2,TRBJ2-7,TRBV19,NA,CASSIQIAGSSEQYF,TGTGCCAGTAGTATACAGATAGCGGGATCGTCCGAGCAGTACTTC
NA,TRBJ2-7,TRBV28,NA,CASSFYTYYEQYF,TGTGCCAGCAGTTTCTATACTTACTACGAGCAGTACTTC
TRBD1,TRBJ1-5,TRBV2,few,CASRGTGLGQPQHF,TGTGCCAGCAGGGGGACAGGGTTGGGGCAGCCCCAGCATTTT
NA,TRBJ2-1,TRBV5-6,once,CASSLGGGSFVDEQFF,TGTGCCAGCAGCTTGGGAGGAGGGTCCTTCGTCGATGAGCAGTTCTTC
NA,TRBJ2-1,TRBV29-1,many,CSVTANEQFF,TGCAGCGTTACCGCAAATGAGCAGTTCTTC
TRBD2,TRBJ2-7,TRBV7-9,NA,CASSTWTSGDTYEQYF,TGTGCCAGCAGCACTTGGACTAGCGGGGACACCTACGAGCAGTACTTC
TRBD2,TRBJ2-5,TRBV4-3,NA,CASSFGWTSQQSTQYF,TGCGCCAGCAGCTTCGGTTGGACTAGCCAACAATCGACCCAGTACTTC
NA,TRBJ2-1,TRBV27,NA,CASSAEGYNEQFF,TGTGCCAGCAGTGCGGAAGGGTACAATGAGCAGTTCTTC
NA,TRBJ1-1,TRBV19,NA,CASSRKAGTEAFF,TGTGCCAGTAGTCGAAAGGCCGGCACTGAAGCTTTCTTT
NA,TRBJ2-7,TRBV9,few,CASSVAASAYEQYF,TGTGCCAGCAGCGTAGCGGCTAGCGCGTACGAGCAGTACTTC
NA,TRBJ2-7,TRBV11-2,NA,CASSLDLPSELSYEQYF,TGTGCCAGCAGCTTAGATCTCCCAAGCGAACTCTCCTACGAGCAGTACTTC
NA,TRBJ1-1,TRBV7-3,NA,CASSLAGNTEAFF,TGTGCCAGCAGCTTGGCAGGGAACACTGAAGCTTTCTTT
TRBD1,TRBJ2-1,TRBV29-1,NA,CSVLQGWGGNEQFF,TGCAGCGTTCTACAGGGGTGGGGTGGGAATGAGCAGTTCTTC
NA,TRBJ2-7,TRBV28,NA,CASNPIGAGTLEQYF,TGTGCCAGCAACCCAATAGGGGCGGGGACGCTCGAGCAGTACTTC
NA,TRBJ2-5,TRBV9,NA,CASSSGHGLLAQYF,TGTGCCAGCAGCTCGGGACATGGGTTGTTGGCCCAGTACTTC
NA,TRBJ2-2,TRBV27,NA,CASRRESGELFF,TGTGCCAGCAGAAGGGAGTCCGGGGAGCTGTTTTTT
NA,TRBJ1-5,TRBV19,NA,CASSPETTWTRQPQHF,TGTGCCAGTAGTCCCGAGACCACCTGGACTCGACAGCCCCAGCATTTT
NA,TRBJ2-1,TRBV5-1,NA,CASSSLYSGGIVYNEQFF,TGCGCCAGCAGCTCGTTATACTCTGGAGGGATAGTCTACAATGAGCAGTTCTTC
TRBD1,TRBJ1-4,TRBV4-2,NA,CASSLTLGQVNEKLFF,TGTGCCAGCAGCCTGACTCTGGGACAGGTGAATGAAAAACTGTTTTTT
NA,TRBJ2-4,TRBV29-1,NA,CSVWGVAKNIQYF,TGCAGCGTTTGGGGGGTAGCCAAAAACATTCAGTACTTC
TRBD1,TRBJ2-5,TRBV28,once,CASSLTPPAGGRGETQYF,TGTGCCAGCAGTTTAACTCCGCCTGCAGGGGGCAGAGGAGAGACCCAGTACTTC
NA,TRBJ2-6,TRBV6-1,NA,CASSEHGRGSGANVLTF,TGTGCCAGCAGTGAACATGGTCGCGGATCTGGGGCCAACGTCCTGACTTTC
NA,TRBJ2-7,TRBV5-1,NA,CASSYRTAYEQYF,TGCGCCAGCAGTTATAGGACAGCCTACGAGCAGTACTTC
NA,TRBJ1-1,TRBV5-1,NA,CASSLGYRGDLNTEAFF,TGCGCCAGCAGCTTGGGGTATAGGGGCGACCTAAACACTGAAGCTTTCTTT
TRBD2,TRBJ2-1,TRBV9,once,CASSLRLAGGSYNEQFF,TGTGCCAGCAGCCTCCGACTAGCGGGAGGTTCCTACAATGAGCAGTTCTTC
TRBD2,TRBJ2-3,TRBV29-1,NA,CSVLGGQRSTDTQYF,TGCAGCGTCCTGGGAGGGCAAAGAAGCACAGATACGCAGTATTTT
TRBD2,TRBJ2-3,TRBV28,NA,CATLLHLGGITDTQYF,TGTGCCACCCTGTTGCACTTGGGGGGGATCACAGATACGCAGTATTTT
TRBD2,TRBJ2-7,TRBV28,NA,CASSLSHTGLATYEQYF,TGTGCCAGCAGTTTATCCCATACTGGACTAGCAACCTACGAGCAGTACTTC
NA,TRBJ1-5,TRBV15,NA,CATSLVSMDQPQHF,TGTGCCACCAGCCTGGTTTCGATGGACCAGCCCCAGCATTTT
TRBD2,TRBJ2-1,TRBV9,NA,CASIGAGGLQTFF,TGTGCCAGCATTGGAGCGGGAGGGTTACAGACGTTCTTC
NA,TRBJ1-1,TRBV28,NA,CASRGIGNTEAFF,TGTGCCAGCAGGGGGATCGGGAACACTGAAGCTTTCTTT
NA,TRBJ1-6,TRBV7-9,NA,CASSERVSPLHF,TGTGCCAGCAGCGAAAGGGTTTCACCCCTCCACTTT
TRBD1,TRBJ1-5,TRBV28,NA,CASSLSLTGEEGNQPQHF,TGTGCCAGCAGTTTATCGCTAACAGGGGAGGAAGGCAATCAGCCCCAGCATTTT
TRBD1,TRBJ1-5,TRBV25-1,NA,CASSEGARGGNQPQHF,TGTGCCAGCAGTGAGGGGGCCAGGGGGGGCAATCAGCCCCAGCATTTT
NA,TRBJ1-5,TRBV15,NA,CATTESRQINQPQHF,TGTGCCACCACCGAAAGCCGGCAGATCAATCAGCCCCAGCATTTT
NA,TRBJ2-7,TRBV28,NA,CASTHWGGRQYEQYF,TGTGCCAGCACCCATTGGGGCGGGCGACAATACGAGCAGTACTTC
NA,TRBJ2-4,TRBV27,NA,CASSFVEGENIQYF,TGTGCCAGCAGTTTTGTTGAGGGGGAAAACATTCAGTACTTC
NA,TRBJ1-2,TRBV19,NA,CASINLDYGYTF,TGTGCCAGCATTAATCTGGACTATGGCTACACCTTC
NA,TRBJ2-7,TRBV9,NA,CASSPPHLYEQYF,TGTGCCAGCAGCCCTCCCCACCTCTACGAGCAGTACTTC
NA,TRBJ1-2,TRBV7-9,once,CASSSTVADTPNYGYTF,TGTGCCAGCAGCTCCACGGTAGCCGATACTCCCAACTATGGCTACACCTTC
TRBD2,TRBJ2-2,TRBV30,NA,CAWALAGVHGELFF,TGTGCCTGGGCTCTAGCGGGAGTTCACGGGGAGCTGTTTTTT
TRBD2,TRBJ2-1,TRBV25-1,once,CASSDREVLVEQFF,TGTGCCAGCAGTGACCGGGAGGTCCTGGTCGAGCAGTTCTTC
NA,TRBJ2-1,TRBV27,NA,CASSLVPEQFF,TGTGCCAGCAGTTTGGTCCCTGAGCAGTTCTTC
NA,TRBJ1-1,TRBV7-2,NA,CASSLGPSGYTEAFF,TGTGCCAGCAGCTTAGGGCCGTCGGGGTACACTGAAGCTTTCTTT
NA,TRBJ2-1,TRBV4-1,NA,CASSPEPGVSNNEQFF,TGCGCCAGCAGCCCCGAACCCGGGGTATCTAACAATGAGCAGTTCTTC
TRBD2,TRBJ2-7,TRBV4-2,once,CASSQRLAGGPHEQYF,TGTGCCAGCAGCCAGAGACTAGCGGGAGGGCCCCACGAGCAGTACTTC
TRBD2,TRBJ2-1,TRBV18,NA,CASSPTSGRSYNEQFF,TGTGCCAGCTCACCGACTAGCGGGAGGTCCTACAATGAGCAGTTCTTC
NA,TRBJ2-4,TRBV10-2,NA,CASSEAGTAKNIQYF,TGCGCCAGCAGTGAAGCAGGGACAGCCAAAAACATTCAGTACTTC